Sequencing of this TCR beta chain was carried out in a study of cytomegalovirus exposure and HLA in healthy donors. Study outcomes and limitations: Prediction of most subjects' HLA-A and HLA-B alleles by TCR beta sequences was reportedly accurate.

A multiplex PCR was run with 60 Vbeta primers and 13 Jbeta primers. The repertoire was sequenced with immunoSEQ multiplex PCR; TCRdb's copy has only in-frame clones and lacks some. This table has under 200,000 clones, approximately 67% appearing once. Details on this clone: Its antigen remains unidentified.

This TCR was sampled from a man aged 40-49 years in good health and CMV-seronegative. The specimen sequenced was PBMCs.

In nucleotides, the CDR3 is TGCGCCAGCAGCCAACTAAGATGGACAGGGGGGACACCGAGGGCTGAAGCTTTCTTT. Its translation is CASSQLRWTGGTPRAEAFF. J is TRBJ1-1 and V is TRBV4-1; TRBD1 matches at 10 bases. The CDR3 runs 19 residues. Germline V gives CDR1 MGHRA, CDR2 YSYEKL. Unmatched junction bases numbered 18, after V lost 2 bases and J lost 6 bases.